This TCR beta chain was observed in a study of radiotherapy plus CTLA-4 blockade in lung cancer. In the study overall: Objective responses were recorded in 15% to 20% of patients, with disease control recorded in around 30%.

The germline gives CDR1 SGHAT, CDR2 FQNNGV. V lost 1 base to trimming and J lost 3 bases, with 7 bases between them. The CDR3 totals 13 residues. Assay: immunoSEQ multiplex PCR; the TCRdb copy retains only in-frame clones and omits some. In the table there are tens of thousands of clones, 70% to 90% of which are singletons. A word on this clone: Its antigen is as yet unknown. Other nucleotide sequences from this sample produce the same CDR3.

Points from the study as a whole: Blood saw expansion of tumor-derived TCR clones after radiotherapy plus ipilimumab.

The chain links TRBV11-2 to TRBJ2-7, with D hard to call. Sequencing used peripheral blood, obtained from a patient treated with radiotherapy plus ipilimumab. The TCR comes from a human donor with non-small cell lung cancer whose response to radiotherapy plus ipilimumab could not be evaluated. CDR3 in DNA: TGTGCCAGCAGCTTAGGGCGGATCTACGAGCAGTACTTC. Its translation is CASSLGRIYEQYF.